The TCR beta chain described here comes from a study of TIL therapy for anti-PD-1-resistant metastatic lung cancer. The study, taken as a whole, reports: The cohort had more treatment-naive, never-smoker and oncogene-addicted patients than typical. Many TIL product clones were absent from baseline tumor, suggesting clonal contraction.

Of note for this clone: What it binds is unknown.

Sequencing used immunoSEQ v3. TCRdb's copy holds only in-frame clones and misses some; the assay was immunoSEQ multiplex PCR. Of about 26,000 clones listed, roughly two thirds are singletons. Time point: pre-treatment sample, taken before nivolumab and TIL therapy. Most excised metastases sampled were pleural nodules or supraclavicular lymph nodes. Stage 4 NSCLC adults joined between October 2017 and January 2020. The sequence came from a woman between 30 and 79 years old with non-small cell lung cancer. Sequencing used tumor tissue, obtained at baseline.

CDR3 in amino acids: CASSSGLTYEQYF. The DNA for the CDR3 is TGTGCCAGCAGCTCGGGACTTACCTACGAGCAGTACTTC. This chain links TRBV6-5 with TRBJ2-7, with D tentatively TRBD2 (6 bases). This CDR3 has 13 amino acids. Germline loops: CDR1 MNHEY, CDR2 SVGAGI. Trimming removed 6 bases from V and 2 bases from J, with 11 bases in between.